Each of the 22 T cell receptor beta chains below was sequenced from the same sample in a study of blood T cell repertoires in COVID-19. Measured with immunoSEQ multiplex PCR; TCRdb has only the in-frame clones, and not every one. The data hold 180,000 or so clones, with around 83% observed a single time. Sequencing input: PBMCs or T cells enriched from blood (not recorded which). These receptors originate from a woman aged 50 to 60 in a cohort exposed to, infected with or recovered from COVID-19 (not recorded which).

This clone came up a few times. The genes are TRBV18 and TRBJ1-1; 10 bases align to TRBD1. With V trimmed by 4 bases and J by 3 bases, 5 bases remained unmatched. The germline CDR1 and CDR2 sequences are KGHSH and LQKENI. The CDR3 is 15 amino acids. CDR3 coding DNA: TGTGCCAGCTCACAACGACAGGGGGCTGACACTGAAGCTTTCTTT. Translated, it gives CASSQRQGADTEAFF.

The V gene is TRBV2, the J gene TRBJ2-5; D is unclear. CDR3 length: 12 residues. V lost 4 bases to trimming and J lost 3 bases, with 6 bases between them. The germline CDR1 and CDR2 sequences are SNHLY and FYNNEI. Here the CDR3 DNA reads TGTGCCAGCAGTGGGGCCGAAGAGACCCAGTACTTC. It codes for CASSGAEETQYF. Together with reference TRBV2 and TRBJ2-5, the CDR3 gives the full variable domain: EPEVTQTPSHQVTQMGQEVILRCVPISNHLYFYWYRQILGQKVEFLVSFYNNEISEKSEIFDDQFSVERPDGSNFTLKIRSTKLEDSAMYFCASSGAEETQYFGPGTRLLVL.

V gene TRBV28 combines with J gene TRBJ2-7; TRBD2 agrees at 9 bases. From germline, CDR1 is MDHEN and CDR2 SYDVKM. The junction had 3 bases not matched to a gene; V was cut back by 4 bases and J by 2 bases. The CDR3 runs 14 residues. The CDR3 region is CASSSASGTYEQYF. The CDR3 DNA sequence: TGTGCCAGCAGTTCGGCTAGCGGGACCTACGAGCAGTACTTC.

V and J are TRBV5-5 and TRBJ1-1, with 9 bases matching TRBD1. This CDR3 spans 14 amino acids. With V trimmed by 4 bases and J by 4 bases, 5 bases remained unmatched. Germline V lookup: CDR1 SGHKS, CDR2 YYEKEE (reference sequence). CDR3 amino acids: CASSLWDRATEAFF. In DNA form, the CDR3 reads TGTGCCAGCAGCCTTTGGGACAGGGCCACTGAAGCTTTCTTT.

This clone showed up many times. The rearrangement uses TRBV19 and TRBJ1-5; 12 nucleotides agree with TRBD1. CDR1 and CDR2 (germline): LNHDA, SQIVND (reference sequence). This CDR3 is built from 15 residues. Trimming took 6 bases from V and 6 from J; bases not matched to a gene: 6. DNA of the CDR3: TGTGCCAGTAGCAAGGGACAGGGGGCGATTCAGCCCCAGCATTTT. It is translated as CASSKGQGAIQPQHF.

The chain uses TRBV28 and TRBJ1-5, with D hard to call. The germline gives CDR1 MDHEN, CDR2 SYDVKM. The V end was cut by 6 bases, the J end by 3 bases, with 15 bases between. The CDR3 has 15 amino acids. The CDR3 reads CASSSTDQFNQPQHF. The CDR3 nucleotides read TGTGCCAGCAGCTCAACAGATCAGTTCAATCAGCCCCAGCATTTT.

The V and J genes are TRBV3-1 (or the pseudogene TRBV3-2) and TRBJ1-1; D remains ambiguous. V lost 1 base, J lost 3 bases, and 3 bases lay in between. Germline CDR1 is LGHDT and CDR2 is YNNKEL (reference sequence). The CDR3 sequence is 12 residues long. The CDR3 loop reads CASSQADTEAFF. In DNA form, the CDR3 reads TGTGCCAGCAGCCAAGCGGACACTGAAGCTTTCTTT.

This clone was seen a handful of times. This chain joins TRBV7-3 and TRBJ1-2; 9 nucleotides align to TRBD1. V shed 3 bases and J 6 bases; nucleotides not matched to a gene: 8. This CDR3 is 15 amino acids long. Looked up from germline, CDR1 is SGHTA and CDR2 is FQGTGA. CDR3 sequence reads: CASSLGQGLQHGYTF. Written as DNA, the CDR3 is TGTGCCAGCAGCTTGGGACAGGGATTGCAGCATGGCTACACCTTC.

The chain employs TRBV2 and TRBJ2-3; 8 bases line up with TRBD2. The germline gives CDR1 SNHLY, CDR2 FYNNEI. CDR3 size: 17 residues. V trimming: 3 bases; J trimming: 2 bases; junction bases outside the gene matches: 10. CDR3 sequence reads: CASSESGGGPNTDTQYF. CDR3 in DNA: TGTGCCAGCAGTGAGTCGGGCGGGGGGCCGAACACAGATACGCAGTATTTT. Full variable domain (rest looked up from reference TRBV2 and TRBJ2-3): EPEVTQTPSHQVTQMGQEVILRCVPISNHLYFYWYRQILGQKVEFLVSFYNNEISEKSEIFDDQFSVERPDGSNFTLKIRSTKLEDSAMYFCASSESGGGPNTDTQYFGPGTRLTVL.

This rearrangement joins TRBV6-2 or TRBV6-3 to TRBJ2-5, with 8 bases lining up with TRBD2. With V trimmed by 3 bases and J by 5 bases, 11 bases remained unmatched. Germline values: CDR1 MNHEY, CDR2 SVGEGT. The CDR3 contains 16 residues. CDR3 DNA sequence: TGTGCCAGCAGTTATGGTGCGGGGGGCCCCGAGGAGACCCAGTACTTC. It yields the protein CASSYGAGGPEETQYF.

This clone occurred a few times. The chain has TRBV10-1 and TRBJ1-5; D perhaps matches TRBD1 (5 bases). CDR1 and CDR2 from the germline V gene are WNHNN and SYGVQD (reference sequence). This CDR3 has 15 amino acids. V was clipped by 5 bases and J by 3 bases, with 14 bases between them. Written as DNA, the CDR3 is TGCGCCAGCAGTATCAACAGGTCTATCAATCAGCCCCAGCATTTT. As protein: CASSINRSINQPQHF.

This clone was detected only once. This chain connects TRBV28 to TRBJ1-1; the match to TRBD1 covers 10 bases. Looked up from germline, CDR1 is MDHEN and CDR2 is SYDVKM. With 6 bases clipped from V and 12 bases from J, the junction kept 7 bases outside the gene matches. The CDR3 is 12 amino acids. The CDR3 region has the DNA TGTGCCAGCAGGCCGGGACAGGGGCGCTCTTTCTTT. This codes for CASRPGQGRSFF.

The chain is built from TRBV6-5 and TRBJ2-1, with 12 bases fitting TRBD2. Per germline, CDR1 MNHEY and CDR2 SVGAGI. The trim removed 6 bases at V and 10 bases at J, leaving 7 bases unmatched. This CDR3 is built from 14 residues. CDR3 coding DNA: TGTGCCAGCAGACCGGGACTAGCGGGCCAGGAGCAGTTCTTC. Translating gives CASRPGLAGQEQFF.

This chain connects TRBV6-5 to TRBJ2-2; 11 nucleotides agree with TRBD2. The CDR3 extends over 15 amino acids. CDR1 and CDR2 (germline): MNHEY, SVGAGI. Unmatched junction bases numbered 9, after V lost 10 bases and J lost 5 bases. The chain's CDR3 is CATVLSGRGTGELFF. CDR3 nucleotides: TGTGCCACGGTTCTTAGCGGGAGGGGAACCGGGGAGCTGTTTTTT.

CDR3 in amino acids: CASSLTSRNDRTGELFF. The DNA of the CDR3 is TGTGCCAGCAGTTTAACGAGCAGGAATGATAGAACCGGGGAGCTGTTTTTT. This sequence joins TRBV28 and TRBJ2-2, with D hard to call. This CDR3 contains 17 residues. Germline V CDR1 and CDR2: MDHEN, SYDVKM. Trimming cost V 2 bases and J 5 bases, with 18 bases left between them.

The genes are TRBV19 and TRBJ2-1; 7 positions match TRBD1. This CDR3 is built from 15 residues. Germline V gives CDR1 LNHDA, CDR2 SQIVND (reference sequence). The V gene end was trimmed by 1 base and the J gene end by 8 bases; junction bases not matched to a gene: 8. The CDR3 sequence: CASSIGAGGRYEQFF. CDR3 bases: TGTGCCAGTAGTATAGGGGCAGGGGGTCGGTATGAGCAGTTCTTC.

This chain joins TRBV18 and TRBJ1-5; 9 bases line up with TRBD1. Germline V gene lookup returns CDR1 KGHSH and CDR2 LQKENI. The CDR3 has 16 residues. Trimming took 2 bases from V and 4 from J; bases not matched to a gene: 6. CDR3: CASSPTTGGGNQPQHF. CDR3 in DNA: TGTGCCAGCTCACCAACAACAGGGGGCGGGAATCAGCCCCAGCATTTT.

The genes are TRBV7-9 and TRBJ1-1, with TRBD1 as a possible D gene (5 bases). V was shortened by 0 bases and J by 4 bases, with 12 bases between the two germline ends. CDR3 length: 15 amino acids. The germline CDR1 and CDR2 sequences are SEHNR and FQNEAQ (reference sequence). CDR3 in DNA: TGTGCCAGCAGCTTAGCGGACGGGGGTGGCACTGAAGCTTTCTTT. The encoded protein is CASSLADGGGTEAFF.

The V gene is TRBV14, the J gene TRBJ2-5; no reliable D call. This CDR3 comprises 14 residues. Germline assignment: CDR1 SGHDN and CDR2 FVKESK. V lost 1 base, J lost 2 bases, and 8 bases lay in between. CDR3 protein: CASSQVFEQETQYF. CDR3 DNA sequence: TGTGCCAGCAGCCAAGTATTTGAGCAAGAGACCCAGTACTTC.

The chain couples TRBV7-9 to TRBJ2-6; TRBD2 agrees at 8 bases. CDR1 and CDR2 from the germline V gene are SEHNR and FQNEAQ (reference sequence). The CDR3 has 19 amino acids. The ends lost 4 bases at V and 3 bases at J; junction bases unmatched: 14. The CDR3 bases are TGTGCCAGCAGCTCACCCACGGGGGGGGGATCGTATGGGGCCAACGTCCTGACTTTC. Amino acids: CASSSPTGGGSYGANVLTF.

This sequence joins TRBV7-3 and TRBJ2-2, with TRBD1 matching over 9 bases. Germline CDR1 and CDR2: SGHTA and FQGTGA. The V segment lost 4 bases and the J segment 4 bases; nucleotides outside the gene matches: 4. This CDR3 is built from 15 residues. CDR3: CASSWDRVGTGELFF. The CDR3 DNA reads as TGTGCCAGCAGCTGGGACAGGGTTGGCACCGGGGAGCTGTTTTTT.

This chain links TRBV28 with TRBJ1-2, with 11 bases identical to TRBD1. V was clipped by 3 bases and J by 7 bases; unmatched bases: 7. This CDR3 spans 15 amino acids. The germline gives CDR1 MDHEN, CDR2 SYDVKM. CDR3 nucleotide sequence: TGTGCCAGCAGTTTGGGGGGACAGGGGGTAACTGGCTACACCTTC. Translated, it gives CASSLGGQGVTGYTF.